This T cell receptor beta chain came from a study of PD-L1 blockade in urothelial cancer. Overall study: Across blood samples, T cells had a median count of around 140,000.

The germline V gene encodes CDR1 SGHKS and CDR2 YYEKEE (reference sequence). The CDR3 length is 15 residues. V lost 2 bases, J lost 6 bases, and 7 bases stayed unmatched. Synthetic spike-ins, TCR analog templates, were added into each PCR. Profiling relied on immunoSEQ multiplex PCR, and the TCRdb table lists in-frame clones only, not all of them. Of tens of thousands of clones in the sample, 70% to 90% were seen once. The material was PBMCs, obtained around atezolizumab (anti-PD-L1) treatment. The sequence was collected from a man in his fifties or sixties with urothelial cancer. This chain links TRBV5-5 with TRBJ1-5; 8 positions agree with TRBD1. DNA of the CDR3: TGTGCCAGCAGCTTAATGGACAGGGAAGGTCAGCCCCAGCATTTT. Its translation: CASSLMDREGQPQHF.